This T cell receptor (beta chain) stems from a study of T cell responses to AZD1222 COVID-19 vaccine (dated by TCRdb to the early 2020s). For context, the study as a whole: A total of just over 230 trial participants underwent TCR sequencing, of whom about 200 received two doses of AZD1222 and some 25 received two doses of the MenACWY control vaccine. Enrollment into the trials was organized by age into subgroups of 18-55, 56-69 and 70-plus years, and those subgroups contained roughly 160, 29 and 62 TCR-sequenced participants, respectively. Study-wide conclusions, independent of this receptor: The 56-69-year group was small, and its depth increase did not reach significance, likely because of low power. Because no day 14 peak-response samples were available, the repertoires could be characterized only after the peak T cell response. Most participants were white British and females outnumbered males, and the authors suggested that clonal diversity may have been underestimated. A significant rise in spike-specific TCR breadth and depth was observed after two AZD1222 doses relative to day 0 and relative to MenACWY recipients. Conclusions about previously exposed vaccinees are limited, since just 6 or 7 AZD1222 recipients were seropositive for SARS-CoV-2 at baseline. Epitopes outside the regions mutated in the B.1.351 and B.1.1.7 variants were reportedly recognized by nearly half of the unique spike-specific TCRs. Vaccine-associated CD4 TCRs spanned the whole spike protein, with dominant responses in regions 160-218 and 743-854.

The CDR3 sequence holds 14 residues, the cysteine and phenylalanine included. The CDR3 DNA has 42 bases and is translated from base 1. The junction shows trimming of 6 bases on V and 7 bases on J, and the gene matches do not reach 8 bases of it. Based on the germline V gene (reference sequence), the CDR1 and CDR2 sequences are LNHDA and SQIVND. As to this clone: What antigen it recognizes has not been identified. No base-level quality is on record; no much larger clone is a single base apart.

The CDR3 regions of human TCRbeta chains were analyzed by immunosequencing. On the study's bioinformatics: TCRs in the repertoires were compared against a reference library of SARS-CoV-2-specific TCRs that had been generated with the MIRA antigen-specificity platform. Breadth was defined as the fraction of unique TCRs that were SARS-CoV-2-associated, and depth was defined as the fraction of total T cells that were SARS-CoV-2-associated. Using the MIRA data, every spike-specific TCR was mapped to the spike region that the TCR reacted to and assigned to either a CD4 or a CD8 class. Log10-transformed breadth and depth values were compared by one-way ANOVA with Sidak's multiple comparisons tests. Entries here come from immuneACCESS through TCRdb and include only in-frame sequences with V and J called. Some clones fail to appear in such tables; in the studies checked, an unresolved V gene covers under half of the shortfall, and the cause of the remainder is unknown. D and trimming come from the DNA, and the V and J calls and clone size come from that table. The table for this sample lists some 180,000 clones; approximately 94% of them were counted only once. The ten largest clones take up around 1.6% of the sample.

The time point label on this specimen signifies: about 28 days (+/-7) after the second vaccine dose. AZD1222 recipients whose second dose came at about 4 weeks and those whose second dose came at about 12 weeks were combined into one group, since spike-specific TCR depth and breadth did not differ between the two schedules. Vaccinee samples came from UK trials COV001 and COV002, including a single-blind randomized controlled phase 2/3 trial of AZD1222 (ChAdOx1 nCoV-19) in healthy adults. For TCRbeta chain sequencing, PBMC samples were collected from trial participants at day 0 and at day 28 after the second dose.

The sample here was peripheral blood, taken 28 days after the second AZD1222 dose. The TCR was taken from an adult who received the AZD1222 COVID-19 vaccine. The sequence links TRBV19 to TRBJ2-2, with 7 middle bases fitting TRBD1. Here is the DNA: TGTGCCAGTAGGCCGGGACAGTATGGCGGGGAGCTGTTTTTT. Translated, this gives CASRPGQYGGELFF.